One TCR beta chain is described in this entry. It lacks a known antigen. The cohort consisted of 650 to 700 healthy bone marrow donors. Cohort members were all nominally healthy when sampled, although unrecorded immune exposures were likely present. The donor tested CMV seropositive and was one of the 289 seropositive cohort members. Every donor gave a peripheral blood sample, and the peripheral blood mononuclear cells from that sample were used for TCR beta sequencing. The Qiagen DNeasy Blood Extraction Kit was used to extract genomic DNA from the blood cell samples. The receptor library was made with the immunoSEQ multiplex PCR assay. For the multiplex PCR, a mixture combining 60 forward primers for TCR Vbeta segments and 13 reverse primers for TCR Jbeta segments was used. A multiplex PCR assay on genomic DNA amplified the CDR3 region of rearranged TCR beta genes. The amplified TCR beta libraries were sequenced on the Illumina HiSeq System as 87-base-pair reads. The authors processed their data as follows. In a later analysis, about 80 million unique TCR beta chains were counted across the 500 to 850 repertoires, and approximately 11 million of these chains were shared by at least two donors. A nearest-neighbor algorithm error-corrected the raw reads and collapsed the reads into unique sequences, merging closely related sequences to remove PCR and sequencing errors. CDR3 sequences were aligned to IMGT reference sequences to assign V, D and J gene segments. For a sequence to be retained, at least a six-nucleotide match to both a V gene segment and a J gene segment was required. Rearrangements were classified as productive when the CDR3 lacked stop codons and remained in frame with V and J, and all other rearrangements were classified as non-productive. Following IMGT convention, CDR3 was defined as the stretch from the second conserved V-encoded cysteine to the conserved J-encoded phenylalanine. The earlier analysis of about 590 of the donors excluded sequences that lacked an unambiguous match to a single V gene segment. An earlier analysis of almost 600 of the donors classified V segments as functional when productive rearrangements were above 56.7% and as segregating when the standard deviation between donors was above 5%. A statistical classification framework was built for diagnosing cytomegalovirus status from the catalog of TCR beta chain sequences. In a later analysis, V and J genes were assigned by comparing TCR nucleotide sequences against IMGT/GENE-DB human TR gene sequences. Using the TCRdist pipeline, a later analysis assigned CDR3 sequences along with most-parsimonious VDJ recombination scenarios. In a later analysis, each TCR beta chain was defined by its CDR3 amino acid sequence together with its V-gene family, and reads lacking a unique V-gene family were excluded. In a later analysis, 450 to 600 highly shared, low-generation-probability nucleotide sequences were removed to address suspected cross-contamination and a sequencing artifact. In a later analysis, a clonal expansion index for each public chain was calculated from normalized within-repertoire ranks of inferred template counts. Generation probabilities in a later analysis came from a VDJ recombination model fitted to out-of-frame rearrangements, and those results were checked against IGoR. Hypergeometric tests were used in a later analysis to score TCR-TCR, TCR-HLA and TCR-CMV co-occurrence, with a repertoire-size bias correction applied to the TCR pairs. A later analysis estimated false discovery rates by permuting HLA or CMV assignments 20 times. In a later analysis, co-occurring TCRs were grouped using DBSCAN, with TCRdist sequence similarity added in when clustering inside HLA-allele-positive subsets. Repertoires with fewer than 30,000 or more than 120,000 public chains, plus five repertoires with anomalous nucleotide sharing, were excluded from co-occurrence clustering. TCRdb retrieved this table from immuneACCESS and kept in-frame rearrangements only. Not all clones are present; in checked studies, unresolved V genes account for under half, and no reason is known for the remainder. V and J calls and clone size are those listed in that table; D and trimming were worked out from the DNA. This sample's records show some 130,000 clones. The ten most abundant clones make up about 1.5% of the sample.

This record belongs to a study of cytomegalovirus exposure and HLA in healthy donors (dated by TCRdb to between 2016 and 2019). Regarding the research as a whole: In an earlier analysis of around 540 of the donors, 276 Gb of sequence data and some 120 million unique TCR beta sequences from 150 million to 200 million T cells were reported. Around 320 gigabases of sequencing data and approximately 80 million unique TCR sequences were included in an early release covering about 700 HLA-typed donors. Of the 350 to 450 genotyped donors, roughly 80% fell in the genetic ancestry cluster associated with self-reported Caucasian donors. The aim of the study was to test whether cataloging public T cell receptors could identify signatures of past pathogen exposure. The study used immunosequencing to profile the T cell repertoires of approximately 630 subjects and linked those repertoires to cytomegalovirus serostatus. Besides the first cohort of approximately 710 subjects, a separate validation cohort made up of 120 different subjects was used. To predict cytomegalovirus infection status, the study combined high-throughput TCR immunosequencing, statistical association of individual TCRs with disease status, and machine learning. To study patterns of TCR occurrence, a later analysis re-analyzed previously published TCR beta repertoires from 600 to 750 donors and added high-resolution HLA genotyping. Rather than using new phenotypic data, the later analysis identified candidate immune exposures from TCR beta sequences and from how often those sequences occurred across donors. An earlier analysis of approximately 500 of the donors applied high-throughput TCR beta sequencing to assess whether each TCR beta V gene segment acted as functional or pseudogenic. Donor age, sex, ethnicity and CMV serostatus were collected together with the repertoire data. A later genetic analysis took genome-wide SNP genotypes for about three fifths of the 666 donors and used that subset as a discovery cohort. Every repertoire in the discovery cohort had been generated on one and the same sequencing platform. Both class I and class II loci were covered by HLA typing, at four-digit resolution. The number of typed donors differed by locus: 629-630 for A, B, C, DRB1 and DQB1; approximately 520 for DQA1; about 600 for DPA1; and some 470 for DPB1. Five DR-DQ haplotypes were treated as single units for association and clustering because of strong linkage in the cohort. Among a few hundred genotyped donors of the cohort, an average of approximately 240,000 unique TCR beta nucleotide sequences were sequenced per donor, roughly 18% of them non-productive.

The germline V gene (reference sequence) gives CDR1 as MNHNY and CDR2 as SVGAGI. Taken from cysteine to phenylalanine, the CDR3 has 13 residues. CDR3 DNA is the only sequence kept; it has 39 bases, read in frame from the first base. V gives up 6 bases and J gives up 0 bases, and the segment between their germline ends measures 9 bases. On the study overall, not on this receptor specifically: Cytomegalovirus status was reported to be diagnosed by the classifier with high specificity and sensitivity in both the original and validation cohorts. Three of the identified cytomegalovirus-associated TCR beta chains were confirmed in vitro to be specific for cytomegalovirus antigens. In the study, 150 to 200 TCR beta chains were listed as associated with cytomegalovirus. Only TCR beta chains were sequenced in this cohort, and the absence of alpha or paired-chain data limited detectable features. According to the authors, the approach could potentially be generalized to other disease states and immunological phenotypes. A group of highly shared sequence variants was considered likely to be a technical artifact of the sequencing pipeline. Most CMV-associated TCR beta chains appeared to be HLA-restricted in a later analysis, and the HLA associations seemed to be driven largely by CMV exposure. Roughly uniform sequencing depth across donors was assumed in presence/absence analyses, although this assumption may not hold. The only immune exposure information available for the cohort was CMV serostatus. A further reported finding was that TCR beta sequences accurately predicted the HLA-A and HLA-B alleles for most subjects in the first cohort. Several of the top co-occurrence clusters appeared to be linked to parvovirus B19, influenza, CMV and Epstein-Barr virus, according to a later analysis. In a later analysis, around 17,000 TCR beta sequences were associated with specific HLA alleles at a false discovery rate of 0.05. When HLA alleles, especially DR and DQ, strongly co-occurred, TCR associations were difficult to assign to individual alleles. A later genetic analysis associated a missense DCLRE1C variant with V-gene and J-gene trimming of TCR beta chains, and an independent cohort replicated the association. The earlier analysis of approximately 560 of the donors excluded some 15 rarely observed V segments, including chromosome 9 orphons, because counts were too low. Across donors, most TCR sequences were observed very rarely, whereas some public TCRs were present in many individuals. A later analysis found that TCR association rates varied across HLA loci, with DRB1 alleles showing the most associated TCRs and HLA-C alleles the fewest. In an earlier analysis of approximately 590 of the donors, most TCR beta V segments were observed in productive rearrangements about 90% or about 30% of the time, broadly matching IMGT annotations. Linkage disequilibrium might explain the correlated functional status among segregating V segments, but an unknown experimental factor could not be ruled out. Because some donors lacked HLA typing at each locus, the association tests relied only on the typed subset. Because the 87-base-pair reads could not distinguish some IMGT-functional V segments, including TRBV6-2 and TRBV6-3, those segments were excluded. According to a later genetic analysis, donors in an Asian-associated ancestry cluster had fewer N-insertions in productive TCRs than the approximately 630-donor mean. Compared with equally common non-associated chains, HLA-associated TCR beta chains in a later analysis were more clonally expanded and had lower generation probabilities.

The sample comprised PBMCs. The chain employs TRBV6-6 and TRBJ2-7; TRBD2 is a possible D gene, resting on 6 matching bases. The sequence came from a woman aged 40 to 50 in good health and CMV-seropositive. The nucleotide sequence reads TGTGCCAGCAGCCAGGGACTCTCCTACGAGCAGTACTTC. This gives the protein CASSQGLSYEQYF.